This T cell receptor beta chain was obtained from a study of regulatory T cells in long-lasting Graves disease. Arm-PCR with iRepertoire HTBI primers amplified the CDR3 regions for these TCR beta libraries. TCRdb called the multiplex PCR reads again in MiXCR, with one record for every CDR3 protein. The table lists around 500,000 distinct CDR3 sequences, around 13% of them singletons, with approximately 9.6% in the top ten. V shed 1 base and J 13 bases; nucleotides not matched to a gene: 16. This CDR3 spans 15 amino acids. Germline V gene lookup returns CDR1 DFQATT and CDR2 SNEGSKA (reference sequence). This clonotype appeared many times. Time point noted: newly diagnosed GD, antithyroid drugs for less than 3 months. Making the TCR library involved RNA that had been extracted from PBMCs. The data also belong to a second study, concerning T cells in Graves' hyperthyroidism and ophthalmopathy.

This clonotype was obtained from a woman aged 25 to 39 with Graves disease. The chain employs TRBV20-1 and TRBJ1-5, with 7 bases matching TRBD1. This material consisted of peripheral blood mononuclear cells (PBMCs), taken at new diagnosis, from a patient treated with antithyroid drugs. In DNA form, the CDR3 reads TGCAGTGCTAGAGGGCTCGGGCAGGGGGTTTTCTCGCAGCATTTT. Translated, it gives CSARGLGQGVFSQHF.